This T cell receptor (beta chain) emerged from a study of blood T cell repertoires in COVID-19. Across the whole study: Samples came from the United States, Italy and Spain, spanning acute and convalescent COVID-19. T cells, B-cell-depleted T cells, or PBMCs provided the cDNA or gDNA that served as material.

Authors' processing steps: Nucleated cell number was recorded as an estimate derived from reference gene primer amplification. Profiling relied on immunoSEQ multiplex PCR, and the TCRdb table lists in-frame clones only, not all of them. V, J and clone size were drawn from that table, and D and trimming were deduced from the DNA. The sample records 45,000 to 50,000 clones, more than 75% being singletons. CDR3 length: 16 amino acids. J lost 4 bases, V lost 0 bases, and 3 bases had no gene match. CDR1 and CDR2 from the germline V gene are SGHAT and FQDESV (reference sequence). The source is a woman aged 60-70 years with acute or convalescent COVID-19. The chain employs TRBV11-1 and TRBJ2-6, with 7 nucleotides matching TRBD1. The sample consisted of peripheral blood. The CDR3 coding sequence is TGTGCCAGCAGCTTAGCGAGGGGGCAGGGGGCCAACGTCCTGACTTTC. Protein product: CASSLARGQGANVLTF.